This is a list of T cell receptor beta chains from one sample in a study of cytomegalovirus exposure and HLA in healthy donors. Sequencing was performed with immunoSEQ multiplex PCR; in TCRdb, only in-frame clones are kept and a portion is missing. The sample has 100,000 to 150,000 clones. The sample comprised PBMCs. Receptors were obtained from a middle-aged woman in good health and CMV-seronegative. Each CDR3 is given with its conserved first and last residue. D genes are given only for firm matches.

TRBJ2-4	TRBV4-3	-	CASSQEVRGLAKNIQYF	TGCGCCAGCAGCCAAGAAGTGCGGGGGCTGGCCAAAAACATTCAGTACTTC
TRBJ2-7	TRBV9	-	CASSVAWGLYEQYF	TGTGCCAGCAGCGTAGCTTGGGGGCTCTACGAGCAGTACTTC
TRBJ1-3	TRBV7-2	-	CASSLSRGRGNTIYF	TGTGCCAGCAGCTTATCCAGGGGTAGGGGAAACACCATATATTTT
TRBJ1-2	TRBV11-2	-	CASSLSPLDYGYTF	TGTGCCAGCAGCTTAAGCCCGCTGGACTATGGCTACACCTTC
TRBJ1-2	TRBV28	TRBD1	CASSLGQGYGYTF	TGTGCCAGCAGTCTCGGACAGGGTTATGGCTACACCTTC
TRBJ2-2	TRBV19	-	CASSPQEGRMMNTGELFF	TGTGCCAGTAGTCCCCAGGAGGGGCGCATGATGAACACCGGGGAGCTGTTTTTT
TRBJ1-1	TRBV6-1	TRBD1	CASSVNRGEAFF	TGTGCCAGCAGTGTCAACAGGGGTGAAGCTTTCTTT
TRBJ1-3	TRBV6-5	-	CASGRQISGNTIYF	TGTGCCAGTGGTAGACAGATCTCTGGAAACACCATATATTTT
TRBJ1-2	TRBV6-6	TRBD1	CASSSPDRGNGYTF	TGTGCCAGCAGTTCTCCCGACAGGGGAAATGGCTACACCTTC
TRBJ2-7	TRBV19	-	CASSMAALTYEQYF	TGTGCCAGTAGTATGGCGGCCCTGACCTACGAGCAGTACTTC
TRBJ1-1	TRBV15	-	CATSRRQGITEAFF	TGTGCCACCAGCCGCCGCCAGGGGATCACTGAAGCTTTCTTT
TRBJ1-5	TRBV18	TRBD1	CASSPRTGFGYEHNQPQHF	TGTGCCAGCTCACCAAGGACAGGTTTCGGCTACGAGCACAATCAGCCCCAGCATTTT
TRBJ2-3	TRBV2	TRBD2	CASSEWRGGRDTQYF	TGTGCCAGCAGTGAGTGGCGGGGGGGTCGTGATACGCAGTATTTT
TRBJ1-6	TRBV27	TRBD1	CASSGDRTLYNSPLHF	TGTGCCAGCAGTGGGGACAGGACCTTATATAATTCACCCCTCCACTTT
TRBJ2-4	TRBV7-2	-	CASSSLRTGDKNIQYF	TGTGCCAGCAGCTCCCTGAGGACGGGGGACAAAAACATTCAGTACTTC
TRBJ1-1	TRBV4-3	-	CASSQDEGQRTDEAFF	TGCGCCAGCAGCCAAGATGAAGGACAGAGGACCGATGAAGCTTTCTTT
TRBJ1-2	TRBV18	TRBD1	CASSSGQEFSYGYTF	TGTGCCAGCTCATCGGGACAGGAGTTCAGCTATGGCTACACCTTC
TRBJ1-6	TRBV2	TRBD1	CASRGTGNGTPLHF	TGTGCCAGCAGGGGGACAGGGAACGGGACACCCCTCCACTTT
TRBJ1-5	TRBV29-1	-	CSVAGAGQPQHF	TGCAGCGTTGCAGGGGCCGGACAGCCCCAGCATTTT
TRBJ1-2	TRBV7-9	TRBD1	CASSLVGTGAQGGYTF	TGTGCCAGCAGCTTAGTCGGGACAGGCGCCCAGGGGGGCTACACCTTC
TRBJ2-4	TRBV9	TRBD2	CASSADPLTSGGRIF	TGTGCCAGCAGCGCCGATCCCCTGACTAGCGGGGGGAGGATTTTC
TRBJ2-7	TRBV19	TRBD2	CASSIGGAYSYEQYF	TGTGCCAGTAGTATCGGGGGGGCATACTCCTACGAGCAGTACTTC
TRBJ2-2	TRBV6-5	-	CASSSHGTPERELFF	TGTGCCAGCAGTTCTCACGGGACACCTGAACGGGAGCTGTTTTTT
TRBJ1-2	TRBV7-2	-	CASSLAQEEHYGYTF	TGTGCCAGCAGCTTAGCTCAGGAGGAGCACTATGGCTACACCTTC
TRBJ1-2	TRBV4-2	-	CASSQAEGNHYGYTF	TGTGCCAGCAGCCAAGCGGAGGGGAACCATTATGGCTACACCTTC
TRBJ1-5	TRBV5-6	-	CASSLGTTLGGQPQHF	TGTGCCAGCAGCTTGGGAACCACCTTAGGCGGTCAGCCCCAGCATTTT
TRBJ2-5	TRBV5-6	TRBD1	CASSYRDRGQATQYF	TGTGCCAGCAGCTACCGGGACAGGGGGCAGGCGACCCAGTACTTC
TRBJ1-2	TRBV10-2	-	CASSVRELAGYTF	TGCGCCAGCAGTGTTCGGGAATTGGCGGGCTACACCTTC